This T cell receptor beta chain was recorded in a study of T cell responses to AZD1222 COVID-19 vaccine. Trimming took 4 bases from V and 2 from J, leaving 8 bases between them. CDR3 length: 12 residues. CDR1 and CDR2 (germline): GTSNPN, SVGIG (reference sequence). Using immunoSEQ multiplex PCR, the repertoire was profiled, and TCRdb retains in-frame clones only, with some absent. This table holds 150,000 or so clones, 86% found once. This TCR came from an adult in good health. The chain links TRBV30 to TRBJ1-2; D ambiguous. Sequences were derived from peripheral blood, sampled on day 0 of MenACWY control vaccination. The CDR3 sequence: CAWKGRNYGYTF. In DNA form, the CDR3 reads TGTGCCTGGAAAGGCAGGAACTATGGCTACACCTTC.